The T cell receptor beta chain described here comes from a study of blood T cell repertoires in COVID-19. Study background: Sites in the United States, Italy and Spain provided acute and convalescent COVID-19 samples. T cells, B-cell-depleted T cells, or PBMCs provided the cDNA or gDNA that served as material.

Under the authors' procedure: Researchers report that nucleated cell counts were estimated from reference gene primer amplification. Data came from immunoSEQ multiplex PCR; TCRdb stores just in-frame clones and leaves some out. D and trimming come from the DNA, and the V and J calls and clone size come from that table. Of fewer than 200,000 clones listed, roughly four fifths were seen once; the top ten hold roughly 3.5%. CDR3 size: 13 residues. Trimming shortened V by 4 bases and J by 9 bases, and 16 bases separated the two germline ends. Germline loops: CDR1 SNHLY, CDR2 FYNNEI. The sample taken for sequencing was peripheral blood. The chain joins TRBV2 to TRBJ2-7; tentatively, D is TRBD2 (6 bases). This receptor was identified in a woman older than 75 with acute or convalescent COVID-19. The CDR3 loop reads CASSAEGVGRQYF. The CDR3 bases are TGTGCCAGCAGTGCGGAGGGTGTCGGGAGGCAGTACTTC.